The entry that follows covers one T cell receptor beta chain sequence. The sample belongs to a study of OX40 agonist ivuxolimab in advanced cancers. TCRdb's table, derived via immunoSEQ multiplex PCR, lists solely in-frame clones and lacks some. The sample carries 70,000 to 80,000 clones, about 84% recorded once. Germline V lookup: CDR1 KGHSH, CDR2 LQKENI. The CDR3 loop spans 18 amino acids. V dropped 1 base and J dropped 2; count of bases not matched to a gene: 8. This receptor was identified in an adult with an advanced solid tumor such as melanoma, head and neck, liver or kidney cancer. The sample here was CD4+ or CD8+ T cells sorted from blood, taken in a trial of the OX40 agonist ivuxolimab. The chain uses TRBV18 and TRBJ2-1; 10 bases are a match to TRBD2. The CDR3 loop is CASSPLAGGGTAYNEQFF. DNA for the CDR3: TGTGCCAGCTCACCACTAGCGGGAGGAGGGACGGCCTACAATGAGCAGTTCTTC.